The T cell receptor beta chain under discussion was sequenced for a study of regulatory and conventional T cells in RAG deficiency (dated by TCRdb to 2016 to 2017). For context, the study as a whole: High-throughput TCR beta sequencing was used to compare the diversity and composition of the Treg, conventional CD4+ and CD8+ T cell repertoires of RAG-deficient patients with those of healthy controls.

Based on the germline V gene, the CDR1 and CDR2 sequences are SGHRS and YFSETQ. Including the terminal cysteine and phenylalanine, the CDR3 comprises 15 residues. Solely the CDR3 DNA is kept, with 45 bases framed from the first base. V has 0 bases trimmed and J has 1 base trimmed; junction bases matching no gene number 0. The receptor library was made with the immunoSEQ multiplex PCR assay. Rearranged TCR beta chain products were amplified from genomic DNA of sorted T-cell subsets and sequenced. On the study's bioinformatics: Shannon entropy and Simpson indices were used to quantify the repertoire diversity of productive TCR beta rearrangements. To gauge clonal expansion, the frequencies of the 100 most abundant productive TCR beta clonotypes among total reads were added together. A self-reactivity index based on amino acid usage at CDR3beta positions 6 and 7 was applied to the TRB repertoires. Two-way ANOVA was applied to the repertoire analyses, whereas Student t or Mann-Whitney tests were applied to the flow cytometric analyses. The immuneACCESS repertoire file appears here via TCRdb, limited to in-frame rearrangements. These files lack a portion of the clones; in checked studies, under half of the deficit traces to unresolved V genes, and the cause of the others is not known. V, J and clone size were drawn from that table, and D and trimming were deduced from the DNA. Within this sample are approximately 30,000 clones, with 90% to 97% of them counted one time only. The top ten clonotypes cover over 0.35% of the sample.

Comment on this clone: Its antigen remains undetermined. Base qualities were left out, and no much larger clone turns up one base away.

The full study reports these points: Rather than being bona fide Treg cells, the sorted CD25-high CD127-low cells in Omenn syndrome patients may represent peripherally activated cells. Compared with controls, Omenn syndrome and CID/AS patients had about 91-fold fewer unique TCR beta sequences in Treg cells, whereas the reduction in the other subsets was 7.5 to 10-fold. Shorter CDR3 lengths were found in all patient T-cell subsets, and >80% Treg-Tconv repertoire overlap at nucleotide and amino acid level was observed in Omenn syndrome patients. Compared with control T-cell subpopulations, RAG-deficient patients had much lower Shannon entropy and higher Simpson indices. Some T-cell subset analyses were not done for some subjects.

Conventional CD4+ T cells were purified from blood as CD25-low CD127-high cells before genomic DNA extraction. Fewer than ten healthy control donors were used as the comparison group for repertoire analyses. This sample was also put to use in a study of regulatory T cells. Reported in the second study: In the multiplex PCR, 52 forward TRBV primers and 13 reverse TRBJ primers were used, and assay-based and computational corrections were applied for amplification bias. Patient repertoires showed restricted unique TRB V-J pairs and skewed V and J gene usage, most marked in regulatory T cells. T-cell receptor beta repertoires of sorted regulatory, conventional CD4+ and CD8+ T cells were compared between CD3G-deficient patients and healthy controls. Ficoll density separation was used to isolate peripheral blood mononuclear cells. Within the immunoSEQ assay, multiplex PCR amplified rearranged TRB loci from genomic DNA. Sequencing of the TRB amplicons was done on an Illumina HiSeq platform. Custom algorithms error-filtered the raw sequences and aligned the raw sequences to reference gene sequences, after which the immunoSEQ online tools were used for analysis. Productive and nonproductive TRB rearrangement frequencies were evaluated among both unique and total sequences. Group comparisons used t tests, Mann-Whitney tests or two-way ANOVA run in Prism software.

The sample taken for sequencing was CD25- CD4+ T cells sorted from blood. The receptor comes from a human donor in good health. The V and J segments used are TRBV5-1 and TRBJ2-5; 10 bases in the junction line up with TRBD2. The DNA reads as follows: TGCGCCAGCAGCTTGGCTAGCGGGGGCCAAGAGACCCAGTACTTC. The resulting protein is CASSLASGGQETQYF. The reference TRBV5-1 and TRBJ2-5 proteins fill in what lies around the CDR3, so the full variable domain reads KAGVTQTPRYLIKTRGQQVTLSCSPISGHRSVSWYQQTPGQGLQFLFEYFSETQRNKGNFPGRFSGRQFSNSRSEMNVSTLELGDSALYLCASSLASGGQETQYFGPGTRLLVL.